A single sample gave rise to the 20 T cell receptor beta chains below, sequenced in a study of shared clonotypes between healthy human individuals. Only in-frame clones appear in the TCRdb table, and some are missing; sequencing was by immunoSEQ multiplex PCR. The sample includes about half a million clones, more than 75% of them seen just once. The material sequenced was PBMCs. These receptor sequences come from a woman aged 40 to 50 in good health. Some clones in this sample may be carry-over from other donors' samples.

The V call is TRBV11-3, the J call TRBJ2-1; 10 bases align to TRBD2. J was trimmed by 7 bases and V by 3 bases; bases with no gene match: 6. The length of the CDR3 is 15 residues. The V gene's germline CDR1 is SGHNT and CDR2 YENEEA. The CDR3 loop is CASSFASGRLNEQFF. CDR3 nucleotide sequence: TGTGCCAGCAGCTTCGCTAGCGGGAGATTGAATGAGCAGTTCTTC. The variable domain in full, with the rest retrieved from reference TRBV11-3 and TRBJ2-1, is EAGVVQSPRYKIIEKKQPVAFWCNPISGHNTLYWYLQNLGQGPELLIRYENEEAVDDSQLPKDRFSAERLKGVDSTLKIQPAELGDSAVYLCASSFASGRLNEQFFGPGTRLTVL.

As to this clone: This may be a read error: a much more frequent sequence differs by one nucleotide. The CDR3: CASRFNEQFF. The CDR3 DNA is TGTGCCAGCAGATTTAATGAGCAGTTCTTC. This chain connects TRBV7-3 to TRBJ2-1; D gene ambiguous. Germline lookup yields CDR1 SGHTA and CDR2 FQGTGA. This CDR3 region has 10 residues. Trimming removed 6 bases from V and 7 bases from J, with 4 bases in between. The full variable domain, rest sourced from reference TRBV7-3 and TRBJ2-1, is GAGVSQTPSNKVTEKGKYVELRCDPISGHTALYWYRQSLGQGPEFLIYFQGTGAADDSGLPNDRFFAVRPEGSVSTLKIQRTERGDSAVYLCASRFNEQFFGPGTRLTVL.

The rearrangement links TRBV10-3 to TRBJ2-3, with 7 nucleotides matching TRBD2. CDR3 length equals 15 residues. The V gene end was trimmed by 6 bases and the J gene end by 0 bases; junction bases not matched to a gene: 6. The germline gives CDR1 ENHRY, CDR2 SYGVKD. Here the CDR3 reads CAISSERGSTDTQYF. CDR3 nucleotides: TGTGCCATCAGCTCGGAGCGGGGAAGCACAGATACGCAGTATTTT.

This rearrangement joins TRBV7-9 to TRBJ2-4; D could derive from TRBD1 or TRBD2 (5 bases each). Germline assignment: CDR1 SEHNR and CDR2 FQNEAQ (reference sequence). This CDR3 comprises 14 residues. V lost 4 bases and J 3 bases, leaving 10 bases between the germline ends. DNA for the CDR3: TGTGCCAGCAGCTCCCGGGACCACAAAAACATTCAGTACTTC. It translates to CASSSRDHKNIQYF.

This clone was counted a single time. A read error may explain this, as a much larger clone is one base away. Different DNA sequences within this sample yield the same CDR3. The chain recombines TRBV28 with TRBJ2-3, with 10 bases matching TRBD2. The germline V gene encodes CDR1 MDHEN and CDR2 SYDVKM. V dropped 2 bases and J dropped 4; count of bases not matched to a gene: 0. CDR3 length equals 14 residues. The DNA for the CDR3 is TGTGCCAGCAGTTTACTAGCGGGAGCAGATACGCAGTATTTT. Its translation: CASSLLAGADTQYF.

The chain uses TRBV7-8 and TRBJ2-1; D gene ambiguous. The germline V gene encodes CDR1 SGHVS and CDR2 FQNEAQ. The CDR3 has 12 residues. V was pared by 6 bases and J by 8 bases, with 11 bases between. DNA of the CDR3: TGTGCCAGCAGTCCCGTACGGGATGAGCAGTTCTTC. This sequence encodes CASSPVRDEQFF.

DNA for the CDR3: TGCAGCGTTGAAAATCTCAGGTTTGGGGGGACAGTTCAAGAGACCCAGTACTTC. This translates into CSVENLRFGGTVQETQYF. V is TRBV29-1 and J is TRBJ2-5, with D possibly TRBD1 on 7 matching bases. From germline, CDR1 is SQVTM and CDR2 ANQGSEA. The CDR3 is 18 amino acids. With 2 bases removed from V and 2 bases from J, the gap between germline ends came to 24 bases. Full variable domain (missing parts from reference TRBV29-1 and TRBJ2-5): SAVISQKPSRDICQRGTSLTIQCQVDSQVTMMFWYRQQPGQSLTLIATANQGSEATYESGFVIDKFPISRPNLTFSTLTVSNMSPEDSSIYLCSVENLRFGGTVQETQYFGPGTRLLVL.

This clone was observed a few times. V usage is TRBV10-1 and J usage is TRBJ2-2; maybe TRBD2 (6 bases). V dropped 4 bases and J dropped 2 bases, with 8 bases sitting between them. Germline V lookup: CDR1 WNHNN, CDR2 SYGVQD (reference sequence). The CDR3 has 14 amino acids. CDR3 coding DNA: TGCGCCAGCAGTGGGGGGGTAAACACCGGGGAGCTGTTTTTT. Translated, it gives CASSGGVNTGELFF.

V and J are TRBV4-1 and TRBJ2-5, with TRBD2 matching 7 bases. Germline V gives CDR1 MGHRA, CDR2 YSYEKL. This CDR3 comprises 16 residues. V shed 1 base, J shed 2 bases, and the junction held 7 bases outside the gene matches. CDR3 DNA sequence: TGCGCCAGCAGCCAAGGGGCTAGCGGTTCTCAAGAGACCCAGTACTTC. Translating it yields CASSQGASGSQETQYF.

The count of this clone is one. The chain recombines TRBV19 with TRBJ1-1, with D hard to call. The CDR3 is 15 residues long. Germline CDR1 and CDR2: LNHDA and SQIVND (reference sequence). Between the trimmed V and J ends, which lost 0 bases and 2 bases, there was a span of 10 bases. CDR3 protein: CASSIDIRTNTEAFF. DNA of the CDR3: TGTGCCAGTAGTATAGATATTAGGACCAACACTGAAGCTTTCTTT.

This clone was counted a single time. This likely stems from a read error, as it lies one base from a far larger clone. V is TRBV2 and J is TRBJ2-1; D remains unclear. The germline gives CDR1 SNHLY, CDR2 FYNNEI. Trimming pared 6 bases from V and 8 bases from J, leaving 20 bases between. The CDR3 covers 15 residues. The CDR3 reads CASRSRAPFYDEQFF. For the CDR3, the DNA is TGTGCCAGCAGGTCCCGGGCCCCCTTTTACGATGAGCAGTTCTTC.

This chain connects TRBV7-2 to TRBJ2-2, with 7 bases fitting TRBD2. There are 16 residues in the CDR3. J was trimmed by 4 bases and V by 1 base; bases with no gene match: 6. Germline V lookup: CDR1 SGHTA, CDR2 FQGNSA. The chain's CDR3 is CASSLETSRITGELFF. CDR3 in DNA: TGTGCCAGCAGCTTAGAGACTAGCAGGATCACCGGGGAGCTGTTTTTT.

CDR3 DNA sequence: TGTGCCACCGGCAACTCAGCCACGAACACCGGGGAGCTGTTTTTT. Translated, it gives CATGNSATNTGELFF. The V call is TRBV4-2, the J call TRBJ2-2, with unresolved D. V lost 10 bases and J lost 0, with 15 bases in between. CDR1 LGHNA and CDR2 YNFKEQ come from the germline V gene. CDR3 length: 15 amino acids.

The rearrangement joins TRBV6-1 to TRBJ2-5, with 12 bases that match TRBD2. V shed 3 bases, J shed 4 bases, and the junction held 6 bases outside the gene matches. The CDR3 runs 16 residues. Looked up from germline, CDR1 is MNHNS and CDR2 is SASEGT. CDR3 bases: TGTGCCAGCAGTGACCCGGGACTAGCGGGCGGAGAGACCCAGTACTTC. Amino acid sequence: CASSDPGLAGGETQYF.

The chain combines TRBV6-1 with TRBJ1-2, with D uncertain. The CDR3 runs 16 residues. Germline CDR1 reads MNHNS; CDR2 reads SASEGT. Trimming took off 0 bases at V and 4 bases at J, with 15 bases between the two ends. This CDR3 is CASSEANHMVAYGYTF. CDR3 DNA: TGTGCCAGCAGTGAAGCGAACCACATGGTGGCCTATGGCTACACCTTC.

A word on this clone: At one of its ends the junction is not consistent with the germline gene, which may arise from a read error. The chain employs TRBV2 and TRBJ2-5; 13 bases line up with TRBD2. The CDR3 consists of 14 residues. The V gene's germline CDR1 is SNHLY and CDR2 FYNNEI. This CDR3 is CASSEAAAGLAGHF. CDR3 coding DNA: TGTGCCAGCAGTGAAGCGGCTGCGGGACTAGCGGGACACTTC.

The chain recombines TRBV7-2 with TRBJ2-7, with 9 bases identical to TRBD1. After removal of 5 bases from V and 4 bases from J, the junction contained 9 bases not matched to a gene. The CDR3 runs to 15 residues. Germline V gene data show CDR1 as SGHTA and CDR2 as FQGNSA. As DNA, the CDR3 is TGTGCCAGCAGCCAAGGGAGGACAGGGGTGTACGAGCAGTACTTC. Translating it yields CASSQGRTGVYEQYF.

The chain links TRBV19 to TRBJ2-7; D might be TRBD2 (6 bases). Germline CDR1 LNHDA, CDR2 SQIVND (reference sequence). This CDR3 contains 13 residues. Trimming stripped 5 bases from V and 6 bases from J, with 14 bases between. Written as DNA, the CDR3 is TGTGCCAGTAGTGGGTCCGTCGGGAGCGAGCAGTACTTC. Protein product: CASSGSVGSEQYF. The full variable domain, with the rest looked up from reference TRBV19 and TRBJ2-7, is DGGITQSPKYLFRKEGQNVTLSCEQNLNHDAMYWYRQDPGQGLRLIYYSQIVNDFQKGDIAEGYSVSREKKESFPLTVTSAQKNPTAFYLCASSGSVGSEQYFGPGTRLTVT.

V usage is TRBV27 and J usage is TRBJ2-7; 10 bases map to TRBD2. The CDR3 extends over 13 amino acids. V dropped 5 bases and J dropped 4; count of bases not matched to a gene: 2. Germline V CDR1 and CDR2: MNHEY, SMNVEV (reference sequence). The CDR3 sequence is CASSTSGKYEQYF. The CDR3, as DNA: TGTGCCAGCAGTACTAGCGGGAAGTACGAGCAGTACTTC.

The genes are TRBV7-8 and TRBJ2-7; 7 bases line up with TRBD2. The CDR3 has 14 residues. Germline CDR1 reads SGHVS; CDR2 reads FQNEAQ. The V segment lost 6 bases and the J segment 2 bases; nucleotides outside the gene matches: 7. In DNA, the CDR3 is TGTGCCAGCAGTTTTGGGAGGGCCCCCTACGAGCAGTACTTC. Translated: CASSFGRAPYEQYF.